The clone carrying this T cell receptor beta chain was seen a few times. Its antigen is as yet unknown. This specimen comes from a study of CD8 T cells in ankylosing spondylitis. Germline V CDR1 and CDR2: SGDLS, YYNGEE. V lost 1 base and J 2 bases, leaving 11 bases between the germline ends. This CDR3 has 15 residues. The study's findings and limits: Made up of fewer than 10 highly homologous variants, a TCR beta motif appeared characteristic of ankylosing spondylitis blood. Reactive arthritis synovial fluid and blood were previously reported to contain some motif variants. Significant enrichment of disease-linked clones was reported in matched ankylosing spondylitis synovial fluid.

Scientists made TCR beta libraries using quantitative 5'-RACE with molecular barcodes. TCRdb analysed the 5' RACE reads with MiXCR anew, one entry per CDR3 protein. The sample records just under 350,000 distinct CDR3 sequences, roughly 15% being singletons. The chain links TRBV9 to TRBJ2-3; D remains unclear. Sequenced material: blood, either unsorted or a sorted T cell fraction (not recorded which). This clonotype originated in a male donor with ankylosing spondylitis or in good health (not recorded which). The CDR3 region is CASSVRPGPTDTQYF. The CDR3 coding sequence is TGTGCCAGCAGCGTAAGGCCCGGTCCCACAGATACGCAGTATTTT.